Below, 15 T cell receptor beta chains from the same sample are listed, as sequenced in a study of human T cells and chemical hapten exposure. TCRdb reprocessed the RACE reads via MiXCR and lists one record per CDR3 protein. The data contain about 80,000 distinct CDR3 sequences, around 15% of them singletons. Specified time point: pre-sensitization, week 0. Treatment in this sample: therapeutic diphenylcyclopropenone sensitization with weekly scalp DPC. This sample comprised whole blood, obtained in connection with sensitization to the hapten diphenylcyclopropenone (DPC). These receptors came from a woman aged 45-65 years with alopecia areata. Some clones in this sample may be carry-over from other donors' samples.

The V and J genes are TRBV5-5 and TRBJ1-6; weak D call: TRBD1 (5 bases). Trimming took off 2 bases at V and 6 bases at J, with 9 bases between the two ends. Looked up from germline, CDR1 is SGHKS and CDR2 is YYEKEE (reference sequence). This CDR3 contains 14 residues. The CDR3 protein is CASSLRRVNSPLHF. The CDR3 region has the DNA TGTGCCAGCAGCTTACGCAGGGTTAATTCACCCCTCCACTTT. Using reference TRBV5-5 and TRBJ1-6 for the parts outside the CDR3, the full variable domain is DAGVTQSPTHLIKTRGQQVTLRCSPISGHKSVSWYQQVLGQGPQFIFQYYEKEERGRGNFPDRFSARQFPNYSSELNVNALLLGDSALYLCASSLRRVNSPLHFGNGTRLTVT.

The chain combines TRBV10-3 with TRBJ2-7; the match to TRBD1 covers 9 bases. V shed 2 bases and J 2 bases; nucleotides not matched to a gene: 4. This CDR3 contains 15 residues. Per the germline V gene, CDR1 is ENHRY and CDR2 is SYGVKD. The CDR3 loop reads CAISEVGQGPYEQYF. The CDR3 DNA reads as TGTGCCATCAGTGAGGTGGGACAGGGACCCTACGAGCAGTACTTC.

A few counts support this clonotype. The chain carries TRBV7-2 and TRBJ2-3; 8 bases map to TRBD2. Germline V gene data show CDR1 as SGHTA and CDR2 as FQGNSA. The CDR3 loop spans 14 amino acids. Trimming removed 5 bases from V and 1 base from J; junction bases left unmatched: 2. The CDR3 loop reads CASSGTSGTDTQYF. The CDR3 DNA follows: TGTGCCAGCAGCGGGACTAGTGGCACAGATACGCAGTATTTT.

Comment on this clonotype: Its ends do not fully match the called genes, so a read error is possible. This chain uses TRBV20-1 with TRBJ2-5; D unresolved. The CDR3 extends over 15 amino acids. Germline V CDR1 and CDR2: DFQATT, SNEGSKA (reference sequence). The CDR3 DNA sequence: TGCAGTGCTGGAGATCACGGCCACCTACAAGAGACCCAGTACTTC. Its translation: CSAGDHGHLQETQYF.

This clonotype was counted a few times. V and J are TRBV7-8 and TRBJ2-2; no reliable D call. The CDR3 runs to 13 residues. Germline V lookup: CDR1 SGHVS, CDR2 FQNEAQ. V was trimmed by 3 bases and J by 4 bases, leaving 6 bases between them. The CDR3 nucleotides are TGTGCCAGCAGCTTTGCTTCCACCGGGGAGCTGTTTTTT. As protein: CASSFASTGELFF.

The CDR3 loop reads CASSLVSVQGTHEQFF. The CDR3 DNA is TGTGCCAGCAGCTTAGTATCTGTCCAGGGTACCCATGAGCAGTTCTTC. The V and J genes are TRBV7-2 and TRBJ2-1; the D gene is possibly TRBD1 (5 bases). The germline V gene has CDR1 SGHTA and CDR2 FQGNSA. The V end was cut by 1 base, the J end by 8 bases, with 18 bases between. There are 16 residues in the CDR3.

The chain employs TRBV20-1 and TRBJ2-7; 7 nucleotides match TRBD2. The ends lost 5 bases at V and 3 bases at J; junction bases unmatched: 7. The germline V gene encodes CDR1 DFQATT and CDR2 SNEGSKA (reference sequence). CDR3 length: 13 residues. CDR3 nucleotide sequence: TGCAGTGCTTCCCCAGCGGGGCGCTACGAGCAGTACTTC. Encoded protein: CSASPAGRYEQYF.

This clonotype was seen only a few times. The chain carries TRBV6-6 and TRBJ1-2; 8 positions match TRBD1. Germline CDR1 is MNHNY and CDR2 is SVGAGI (reference sequence). V shed 8 bases, J shed 7 bases, and the junction held 12 bases outside the gene matches. CDR3 length equals 14 residues. CDR3 loop: CASGQGSGFFGYTF. CDR3 bases: TGTGCCAGCGGACAGGGATCTGGTTTTTTTGGCTACACCTTC.

This clonotype was seen a few times. The chain couples TRBV2 to TRBJ2-7, with a weak D call TRBD2 (6 bases). Per the germline V gene, CDR1 is SNHLY and CDR2 is FYNNEI. Trimming took 3 bases from V and 3 from J, leaving 12 bases between them. The CDR3 is 14 residues long. CDR3 sequence: CASSDGGNYYEQYF. The CDR3 nucleotides read TGTGCCAGCAGTGACGGAGGGAACTACTACGAGCAGTACTTC.

This clonotype showed up just a few times. This CDR3 is CASRTGRNQPQHF. The CDR3 DNA reads TGTGCCAGTAGGACAGGGCGTAATCAGCCCCAGCATTTT. The V gene is TRBV6-5, the J gene TRBJ1-5; TRBD1 agrees at 8 bases. Germline CDR1 and CDR2: MNHEY and SVGAGI. The CDR3 sequence is 13 residues long. The ends lost 9 bases at V and 4 bases at J; junction bases unmatched: 5.

This clonotype was detected many times. The chain joins TRBV29-1 to TRBJ2-4; D gene unclear. Germline values: CDR1 SQVTM, CDR2 ANQGSEA. This CDR3 has 12 residues. V was pared by 4 bases and J by 6 bases, with 10 bases between. CDR3 residues: CSVALMGNIQYF. DNA for the CDR3: TGCAGCGTTGCCCTGATGGGAAACATTCAGTACTTC.

This clonotype was picked up a small number of times. The chain recombines TRBV5-5 with TRBJ2-5, with D perhaps TRBD1 (5 bases). This CDR3 has 14 residues. Trimming took 2 bases from V and 0 from J, leaving 8 bases between them. CDR1 and CDR2 from the germline V gene are SGHKS and YYEKEE (reference sequence). CDR3 in DNA: TGTGCCAGCAGCTTTCCGGACAACCAAGAGACCCAGTACTTC. Amino acids: CASSFPDNQETQYF.

The V call is TRBV2, the J call TRBJ2-1, with D perhaps TRBD1 or TRBD2 (6 bases each). From germline, CDR1 is SNHLY and CDR2 FYNNEI. Trimming removed 5 bases at V and 4 bases at J, with 15 bases between. The CDR3 spans 15 residues. The CDR3 region has the DNA TGTGCCAGCAGTCTCGACAAGGGGGGATACAATGAGCAGTTCTTC. It encodes CASSLDKGGYNEQFF.

The chain carries TRBV20-1 and TRBJ2-1, with TRBD2 identical over 15 bases. Germline lookup yields CDR1 DFQATT and CDR2 SNEGSKA (reference sequence). J lost 7 bases, V lost 5 bases, and 9 bases had no gene match. This CDR3 comprises 16 residues. The CDR3 nucleotides read TGCAGTGCTGGCGGACTAGCGGGAGGGCCGGGGAATGAGCAGTTCTTC. Translated, it gives CSAGGLAGGPGNEQFF.

The genes are TRBV5-4 and TRBJ1-1; D ambiguous. The CDR3 length is 16 residues. Germline V gene sequence: CDR1 SGHNT, CDR2 YYREEE (reference sequence). Trimming stripped 0 bases from V and 0 bases from J, with 12 bases between. CDR3 region: CASSLDPGFMNTEAFF. The DNA for the CDR3 is TGTGCCAGCAGCTTGGATCCGGGATTCATGAACACTGAAGCTTTCTTT.